The present entry profiles one TCR beta chain with its context. Its antigen is unidentified. The sample belongs to a study of T cells in tuberculosis. Study in general: IGRA-negative adolescents, IGRA-positive adolescents with latent tuberculosis and adults with active tuberculosis formed this South African cohort.

The CDR3 is 17 amino acids. With V trimmed by 8 bases and J by 0 bases, 8 bases remained unmatched. Germline loops: CDR1 SGDLS, CDR2 YYNGEE. Findings and limits, study-wide: Shorter CDR3-alpha in active tuberculosis partly drove smaller distances. Classification accuracy was over 85% (AUROC 0.7 to 0.9) with the GMM-specific repertoire.

Measured with immunoSEQ multiplex PCR; TCRdb has only the in-frame clones, and not every one. The data show tens of thousands of clones, roughly 96% seen once. Each clinical donor contributed on average around 100,000 T cells from unsorted cryopreserved PBMC. The sequencing sample was made of PBMCs. The V call is TRBV9, the J call TRBJ2-2; 12 bases align to TRBD2. The origin of this receptor is a donor aged 10-29 years with latent tuberculosis or without tuberculosis infection. CDR3 region: CASSWTSGETNTGELFF. The DNA of the CDR3 is TGTGCCAGTTCTTGGACTAGCGGGGAAACGAACACCGGGGAGCTGTTTTTT.